This is a list of T cell receptor beta chains from one sample in a study of T cell responses to AZD1222 COVID-19 vaccine. Clones were sequenced by immunoSEQ multiplex PCR, and TCRdb holds only the in-frame ones, with some missing. The table shows roughly 77,000 clones, with 90% occurring only once. The sample consisted of peripheral blood, taken 28 days after the second AZD1222 dose. Receptor source: an adult who received the AZD1222 COVID-19 vaccine. CDR3s include the opening cysteine and the closing phenylalanine or tryptophan. The D gene is left open where the match is weak. The listing skips clone size in some rows; elsewhere it reads once, few, many or a size class.

. TRBJ2-1 TRBV3-1/TRBV3-2 . CASSQGVTVSYNEQFF TGTGCCAGCAGCCAAGGCGTTACAGTCTCCTACAATGAGCAGTTCTTC
TRBD2 TRBJ2-1 TRBV12-3/TRBV12-4 once CASGLAAYNEQFF TGTGCCAGTGGACTAGCGGCGTACAATGAGCAGTTCTTC
. TRBJ1-4 TRBV5-5 . CASSLGQSEKLFF TGTGCCAGCAGCTTGGGCCAGAGTGAAAAACTGTTTTTT
. TRBJ1-2 TRBV4-3 . CASSQEVGRDYGYTF TGCGCCAGCAGCCAAGAAGTGGGAAGGGACTATGGCTACACCTTC
TRBD1 TRBJ1-1 TRBV7-9 few CASSLARGQEAFF TGTGCCAGCAGCTTAGCCAGGGGGCAGGAAGCTTTCTTT
TRBD2 TRBJ2-1 TRBV9 . CASSVEAGANEQFF TGTGCCAGCAGCGTAGAGGCGGGAGCCAATGAGCAGTTCTTC
. TRBJ2-7 TRBV5-1 once CASSLDYEQYF TGCGCCAGCAGCTTGGACTACGAGCAGTACTTC
TRBD1 TRBJ2-7 TRBV11-2 . CASSHRTGGSSYEQYF TGTGCCAGCAGCCATCGGACAGGGGGGTCCTCCTACGAGCAGTACTTC
. TRBJ2-6 TRBV3-1/TRBV3-2 few CASSQDRTSGANVLTF TGTGCCAGCAGCCAGGACCGCACGTCTGGGGCCAACGTCCTGACTTTC
TRBD2 TRBJ2-1 TRBV7-8 . CASSRLGRGGLYNEQFF TGTGCCAGCAGCCGCCTAGGTCGGGGGGGCTTATACAATGAGCAGTTCTTC
TRBD2 TRBJ2-2 TRBV5-1 . CASSLGLAGYTGELFF TGCGCCAGCAGCTTGGGGCTAGCGGGGTACACCGGGGAGCTGTTTTTT
TRBD1 TRBJ1-2 TRBV29-1 . CSVEPGGYYGYTF TGCAGCGTTGAGCCAGGGGGCTACTATGGCTACACCTTC
TRBD1 TRBJ2-7 TRBV24-1 . CATSESGQAHEQYF TGTGCCACCAGTGAATCAGGACAGGCCCACGAGCAGTACTTC
. TRBJ2-2 TRBV7-2 . CASSLDRLVSGELFF TGTGCCAGCAGCTTGGACCGACTAGTTTCCGGGGAGCTGTTTTTT
TRBD1 TRBJ2-7 TRBV28 . CASSLPPPGQAGSYEQYF TGTGCCAGCAGTTTACCGCCCCCCGGACAGGCAGGGAGCTACGAGCAGTACTTC
. TRBJ2-3 TRBV29-1 . CSETRTSTDTQYF TGCAGCGAGACCCGGACTAGCACAGATACGCAGTATTTT
. TRBJ2-7 TRBV18 . CASSPRDSYEQYF TGTGCCAGCTCACCCAGGGACTCCTACGAGCAGTACTTC
. TRBJ2-5 TRBV7-3 . CASSPAAGSEETQYF TGTGCCAGCAGCCCCGCGGCGGGTTCGGAAGAGACCCAGTACTTC
TRBD1 TRBJ1-1 TRBV5-1 . CASSSLDRGRTEAFF TGCGCCAGCAGCTCTCTGGACAGGGGGAGAACTGAAGCTTTCTTT
. TRBJ1-3 TRBV27 . CASKGLERNTIYF TGTGCCAGCAAGGGCCTCGAGAGAAACACCATATATTTT
TRBD1 TRBJ2-7 TRBV11-3 . CASSLWGGTGGSEQYF TGTGCCAGCAGCTTATGGGGAGGGACAGGGGGCTCCGAGCAGTACTTC
TRBD2 TRBJ2-2 TRBV29-1 once CSVVLAGANLITGELFF TGCAGCGTTGTGCTAGCGGGGGCTAATTTGATAACCGGGGAGCTGTTTTTT